These 9 T cell receptor beta chains were sequenced from one sample in a study of T cells in Graves' hyperthyroidism and ophthalmopathy. The investigators amplified TCR beta CDR3 regions from RNA transcripts. First-round RT-PCR with HTBI primers amplified the TCR CDR3 region. In TCRdb, the multiplex PCR reads were re-called with MiXCR into one record per CDR3 protein. Of approximately 480,000 distinct CDR3 sequences listed, less than 25% are singletons. The sample comprised blood. The receptors shown here come from a man aged 18 to 29 with Graves' hyperthyroidism.

V is TRBV5-1 and J is TRBJ1-5, with 8 bases lining up with TRBD1. Germline V gene data show CDR1 as SGHRS and CDR2 as YFSETQ. The CDR3 runs to 18 residues. V gave up 2 bases and J gave up 5 bases; unmatched junction bases: 15. DNA for the CDR3: TGCGCCAGCAGCTTCCAGGGGGCGGACCCCGGGTTCTATCAGCCCCAGCATTTT. Protein: CASSFQGADPGFYQPQHF.

A few counts support this clonotype. The rearrangement joins TRBV28 to TRBJ1-3; TRBD1 might be the D (6 bases). Trimming removed 10 bases from V and 4 bases from J, with 11 bases in between. Per germline, CDR1 MDHEN and CDR2 SYDVKM. CDR3 length: 12 amino acids. The CDR3 loop reads CATGVRGNTIYF. The CDR3 region has the DNA TGTGCCACAGGGGTAAGGGGAAACACCATATATTTT.

Concerning this clonotype: Lacking the conserved final phenylalanine or tryptophan, this CDR3 likely reflects a read error. CDR3 residues: CASSGGREGLEQYL. CDR3 coding DNA: TGCGCCAGCAGTGGAGGGCGGGAGGGCCTCGAGCAGTACTTG. This chain uses TRBV10-2 with TRBJ2-7; 9 nucleotides align to TRBD2. The V gene end was trimmed by 4 bases and the J gene end by 6 bases; junction bases not matched to a gene: 7. The CDR3 runs 14 residues. Germline CDR1 WSHSY, CDR2 SAAADI.

This clonotype has a handful of counts. The chain uses TRBV4-1 and TRBJ1-2; D not certain. Germline CDR1 is MGHRA and CDR2 is YSYEKL. The CDR3 is 15 residues long. Trimming removed 0 bases from V and 6 bases from J, with 14 bases in between. The chain's CDR3 is CASSQDRAGNNGYTF. The CDR3 region has the DNA TGCGCCAGCAGCCAAGATAGGGCAGGAAACAATGGCTACACCTTC.

This clonotype was observed at least ten times. The gene calls are TRBV15 and TRBJ2-7, with D possibly TRBD1 on 5 matching bases. V lost 1 base to trimming and J lost 6 bases, with 19 bases between them. The CDR3 consists of 16 residues. Germline CDR1 and CDR2: LNHNV and YYDKDF (reference sequence). DNA of the CDR3: TGTGCCACCAGCAGAGGCAGGGAATACAACACGCGCGAGCAGTACTTC. This gives the protein CATSRGREYNTREQYF.

This clonotype was seen at least ten times. The CDR3 reads CASSSGQKYEQYF. The CDR3 nucleotides read TGTGCCAGCAGTTCAGGTCAGAAGTACGAGCAGTACTTC. The rearrangement uses TRBV28 and TRBJ2-7; no definite D call. Trimming pared 4 bases from V and 4 bases from J, leaving 11 bases between. Per germline, CDR1 MDHEN and CDR2 SYDVKM. The CDR3 runs 13 residues.

The chain uses TRBV19 and TRBJ1-1; 8 bases agree with TRBD1. Trimming cost V 9 bases and J 0 bases; bases outside gene matches: 9. In germline, CDR1 is LNHDA, CDR2 SQIVND (reference sequence). This CDR3 is built from 15 residues. The CDR3 DNA reads TGTGCCAGCACCACAGGGGGTGGAATGAACACTGAAGCTTTCTTT. Protein: CASTTGGGMNTEAFF.

The chain employs TRBV28 and TRBJ1-2, with D maybe TRBD1 (6 bases). The CDR3 has 13 amino acids. Trimming left V 5 bases short and J 8 bases short, with 15 bases between. The V gene's germline CDR1 is MDHEN and CDR2 SYDVKM. CDR3 sequence reads: CASSPTGTQGYTF. The CDR3 DNA sequence: TGTGCCAGCAGTCCCACCGGGACACAAGGCTACACCTTC.

With respect to this clonotype: Since a much larger clone is just one base distant, this may be a read error. J is TRBJ2-7 and V is TRBV12-3 or TRBV12-4; TRBD2 is a possible D gene (6 bases). The CDR3 is made up of 14 amino acids. The CDR3 DNA sequence: TGTGTCAGTAACCCCTCGGGGGTGACCTACGAGCAGTACTTC. Translation: CVSNPSGVTYEQYF.